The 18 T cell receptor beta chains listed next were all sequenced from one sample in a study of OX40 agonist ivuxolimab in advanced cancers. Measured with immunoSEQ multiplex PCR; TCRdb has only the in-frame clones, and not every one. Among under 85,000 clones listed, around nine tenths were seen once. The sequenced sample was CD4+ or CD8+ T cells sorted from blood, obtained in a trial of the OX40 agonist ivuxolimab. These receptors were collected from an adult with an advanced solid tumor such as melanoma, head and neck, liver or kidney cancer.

Here the CDR3 DNA reads TGTGCCAGCAGCCGCACTTACTCTGGGGCCAACGTCCTGACTTTC. It codes for CASSRTYSGANVLTF. This chain joins TRBV7-8 and TRBJ2-6; no clear D gene. Germline V gene data show CDR1 as SGHVS and CDR2 as FQNEAQ. The CDR3 covers 15 residues. V was cut by 5 bases and J by 0 bases, with 8 bases left in between.

DNA for the CDR3: TGTGCCAGCAGTGTTCAGGGGAACACTGAAGCTTTCTTT. Translating it yields CASSVQGNTEAFF. The chain carries TRBV2 and TRBJ1-1; D is perhaps TRBD1 (5 bases). Germline lookup yields CDR1 SNHLY and CDR2 FYNNEI. CDR3 size: 13 residues. Between the trimmed V and J ends, which lost 4 bases and 1 base, there was a span of 7 bases.

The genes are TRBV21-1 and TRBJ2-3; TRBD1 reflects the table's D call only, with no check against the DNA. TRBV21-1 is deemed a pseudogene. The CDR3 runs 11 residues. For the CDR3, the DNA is TGTGCCAGCAACCAGGGAGATACGCAGTATTTT. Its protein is CASNQGDTQYF.

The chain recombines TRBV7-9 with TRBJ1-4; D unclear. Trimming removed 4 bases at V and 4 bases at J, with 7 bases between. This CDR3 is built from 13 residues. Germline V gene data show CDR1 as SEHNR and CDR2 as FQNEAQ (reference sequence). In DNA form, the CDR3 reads TGTGCCAGCAGCTCGGGGTATAATGAAAAACTGTTTTTT. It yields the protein CASSSGYNEKLFF.

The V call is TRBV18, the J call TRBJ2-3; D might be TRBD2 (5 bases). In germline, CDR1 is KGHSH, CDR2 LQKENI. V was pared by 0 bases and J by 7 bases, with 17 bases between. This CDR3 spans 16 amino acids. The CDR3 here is CASSPPHATNGNTQYF. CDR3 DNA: TGTGCCAGCTCACCACCACATGCTACGAACGGGAATACGCAGTATTTT.

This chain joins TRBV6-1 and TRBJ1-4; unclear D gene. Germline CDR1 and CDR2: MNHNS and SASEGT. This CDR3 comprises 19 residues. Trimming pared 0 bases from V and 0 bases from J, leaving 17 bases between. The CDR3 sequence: CASSEAGHVFLATNEKLFF. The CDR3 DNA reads TGTGCCAGCAGTGAAGCAGGGCATGTATTCTTAGCAACTAATGAAAAACTGTTTTTT.

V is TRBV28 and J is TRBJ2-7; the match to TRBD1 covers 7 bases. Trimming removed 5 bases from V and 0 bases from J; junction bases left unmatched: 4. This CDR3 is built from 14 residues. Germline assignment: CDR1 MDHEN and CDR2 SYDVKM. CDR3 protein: CASSRTGVSYEQYF. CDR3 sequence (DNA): TGTGCCAGCAGTCGAACAGGGGTCTCCTACGAGCAGTACTTC.

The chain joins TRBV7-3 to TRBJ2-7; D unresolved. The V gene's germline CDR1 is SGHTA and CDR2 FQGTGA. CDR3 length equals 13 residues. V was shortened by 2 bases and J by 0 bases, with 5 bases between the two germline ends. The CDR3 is CASSLSGSYEQYF. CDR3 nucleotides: TGTGCCAGCAGCTTATCAGGCTCCTACGAGCAGTACTTC.

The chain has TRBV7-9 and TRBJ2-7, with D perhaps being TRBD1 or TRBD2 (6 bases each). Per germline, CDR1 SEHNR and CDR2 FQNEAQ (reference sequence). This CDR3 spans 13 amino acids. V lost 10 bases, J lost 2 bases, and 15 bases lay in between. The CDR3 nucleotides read TGTGCCACCCAAGAGGGGGAGGCCTACGAGCAGTACTTC. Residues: CATQEGEAYEQYF.

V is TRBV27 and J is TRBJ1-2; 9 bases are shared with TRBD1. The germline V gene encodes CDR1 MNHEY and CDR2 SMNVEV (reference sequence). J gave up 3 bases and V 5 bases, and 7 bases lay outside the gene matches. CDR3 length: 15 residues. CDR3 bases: TGTGCCAGCAGTCCCCCGGGACAGGGAGACTATGGCTACACCTTC. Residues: CASSPPGQGDYGYTF.

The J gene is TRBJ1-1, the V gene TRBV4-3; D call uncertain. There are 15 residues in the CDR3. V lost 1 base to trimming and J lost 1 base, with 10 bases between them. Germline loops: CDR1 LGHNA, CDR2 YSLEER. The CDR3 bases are TGCGCCAGCAGCCAAGGAGTGGTACCGAACACTGAAGCTTTCTTT. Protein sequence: CASSQGVVPNTEAFF.

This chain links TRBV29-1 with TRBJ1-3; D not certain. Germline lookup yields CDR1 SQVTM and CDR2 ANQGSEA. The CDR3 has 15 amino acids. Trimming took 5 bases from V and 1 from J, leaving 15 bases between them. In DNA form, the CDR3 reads TGCAGCGTTTCCGACGGGTCCTATTCTGGAAACACCATATATTTT. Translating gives CSVSDGSYSGNTIYF.

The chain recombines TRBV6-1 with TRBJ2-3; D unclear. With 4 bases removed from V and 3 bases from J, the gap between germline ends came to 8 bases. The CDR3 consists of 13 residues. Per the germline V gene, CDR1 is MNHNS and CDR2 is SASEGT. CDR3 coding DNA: TGTGCCAGCAGTGTCACCCGGACAGATACGCAGTATTTT. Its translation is CASSVTRTDTQYF.

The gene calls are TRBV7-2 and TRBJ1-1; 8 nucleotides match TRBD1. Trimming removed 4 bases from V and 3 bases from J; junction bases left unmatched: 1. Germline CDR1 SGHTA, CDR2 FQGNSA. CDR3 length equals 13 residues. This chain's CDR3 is CASSSDRDTEAFF. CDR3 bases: TGTGCCAGCAGCTCGGACAGGGACACTGAAGCTTTCTTT.

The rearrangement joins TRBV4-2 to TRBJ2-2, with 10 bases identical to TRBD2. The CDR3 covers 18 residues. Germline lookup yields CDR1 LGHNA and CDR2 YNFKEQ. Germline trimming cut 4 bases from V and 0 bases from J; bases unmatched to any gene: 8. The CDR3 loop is CASSPRVAGGPNTGELFF. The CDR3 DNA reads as TGTGCCAGCAGCCCCCGGGTAGCGGGAGGACCGAACACCGGGGAGCTGTTTTTT.

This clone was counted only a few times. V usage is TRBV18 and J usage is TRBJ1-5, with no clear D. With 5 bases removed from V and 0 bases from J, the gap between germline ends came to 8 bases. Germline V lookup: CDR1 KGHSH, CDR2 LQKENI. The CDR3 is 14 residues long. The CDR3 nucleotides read TGTGCCAGCTCAATGGAGGGTAGCAATCAGCCCCAGCATTTT. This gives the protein CASSMEGSNQPQHF.

The CDR3: CASSLGQYGTYEQYF. The DNA for the CDR3 is TGTGCCAGCAGCTTAGGACAGTACGGGACCTACGAGCAGTACTTC. The V call is TRBV7-9, the J call TRBJ2-7; D might be TRBD1 or TRBD2, each matching 5 bases. The CDR3 spans 15 residues. CDR1 and CDR2 (germline): SEHNR, FQNEAQ (reference sequence). V was shortened by 1 base and J by 2 bases, with 12 bases between the two germline ends.

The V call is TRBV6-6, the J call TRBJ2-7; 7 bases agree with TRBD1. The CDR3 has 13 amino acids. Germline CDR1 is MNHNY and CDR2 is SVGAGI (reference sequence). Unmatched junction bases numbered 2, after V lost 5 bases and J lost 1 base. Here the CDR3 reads CASSRQGSYEQYF. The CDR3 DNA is TGTGCCAGCAGTAGACAGGGTTCCTACGAGCAGTACTTC.